These T cell receptor beta chains were read from a single sample in a study of cytomegalovirus exposure and HLA in healthy donors. Profiling relied on immunoSEQ multiplex PCR, and the TCRdb table lists in-frame clones only, not all of them. The profile shows 100,000 to 150,000 clones, roughly 74% of them singletons. Sequences were obtained from PBMCs. The receptors were gathered from a man in his forties or fifties in good health and CMV-seronegative. Each CDR3 is given with its conserved first and last residue. The D gene is left open where the match is weak. Rows give clone size only sometimes, using once, few, many, or a class for an expanded clone.

J gene: TRBJ1-5; V gene: TRBV5-6; D gene: .; clone size: .; CDR3 protein: CASSSGPSSKPQHF; CDR3 DNA: TGTGCCAGCAGCTCTGGGCCCAGTTCGAAGCCCCAGCATTTT
J gene: TRBJ1-2; V gene: TRBV6-5; D gene: .; clone size: few; CDR3 protein: CASVELIGSGYTF; CDR3 DNA: TGTGCCAGCGTGGAGCTAATTGGATCTGGCTACACCTTC
J gene: TRBJ2-7; V gene: TRBV27; D gene: TRBD1; clone size: .; CDR3 protein: CACRQGAYQAVYEQYF; CDR3 DNA: TGTGCCTGTCGCCAGGGGGCGTACCAAGCGGTCTACGAGCAGTACTTC
J gene: TRBJ1-2; V gene: TRBV9; D gene: .; clone size: .; CDR3 protein: CASSAGTMGGYTF; CDR3 DNA: TGTGCCAGCAGCGCCGGGACAATGGGAGGCTACACCTTC
J gene: TRBJ2-3; V gene: TRBV7-9; D gene: .; clone size: .; CDR3 protein: CASSLADLKLDTQYF; CDR3 DNA: TGTGCCAGCAGCTTAGCGGACTTAAAACTGGATACGCAGTATTTT
J gene: TRBJ2-1; V gene: TRBV6-1; D gene: .; clone size: .; CDR3 protein: CASSAVANEQFF; CDR3 DNA: TGTGCCAGCAGTGCGGTCGCCAATGAGCAGTTCTTC
J gene: TRBJ2-7; V gene: TRBV18; D gene: TRBD1; clone size: few; CDR3 protein: CASGQTGHYEQYF; CDR3 DNA: TGTGCCAGCGGACAGACAGGGCACTACGAGCAGTACTTC
J gene: TRBJ1-3; V gene: TRBV18; D gene: .; clone size: .; CDR3 protein: CASSPNSVSGNTIYF; CDR3 DNA: TGTGCCAGCTCACCAAATTCAGTCTCTGGAAACACCATATATTTT
J gene: TRBJ2-1; V gene: TRBV29-1; D gene: TRBD1; clone size: .; CDR3 protein: CSVVPLRGGRDEQFF; CDR3 DNA: TGCAGCGTTGTTCCCCTTAGAGGGGGCCGTGATGAGCAGTTCTTC
J gene: TRBJ1-5; V gene: TRBV15; D gene: .; clone size: .; CDR3 protein: CATKSPHNNQPQHF; CDR3 DNA: TGTGCCACCAAGAGCCCCCATAACAATCAGCCCCAGCATTTT
J gene: TRBJ2-1; V gene: TRBV5-8; D gene: TRBD2; clone size: .; CDR3 protein: CASSPERGGFNNEQFF; CDR3 DNA: TGTGCCAGCAGCCCTGAGCGGGGGGGTTTCAACAATGAGCAGTTCTTC
J gene: TRBJ2-6; V gene: TRBV12-5; D gene: .; clone size: .; CDR3 protein: CASGLTAGANGLTF; CDR3 DNA: TGTGCTAGTGGTCTTACTGCTGGGGCCAACGGCCTGACTTTC
J gene: TRBJ2-7; V gene: TRBV11-2; D gene: TRBD1; clone size: .; CDR3 protein: CASSLAWTGGYEQYF; CDR3 DNA: TGTGCCAGCAGCTTAGCTTGGACAGGGGGCTACGAGCAGTACTTC
J gene: TRBJ1-5; V gene: TRBV19; D gene: .; clone size: once; CDR3 protein: CASGRTSDKYQPQHF; CDR3 DNA: TGTGCCAGTGGGAGAACTTCTGACAAGTATCAGCCCCAGCATTTT
J gene: TRBJ2-7; V gene: TRBV7-2; D gene: TRBD2; clone size: few; CDR3 protein: CASSFGGASYEQYF; CDR3 DNA: TGTGCCAGCAGCTTCGGGGGGGCCTCCTACGAGCAGTACTTC
J gene: TRBJ1-1; V gene: TRBV28; D gene: TRBD1; clone size: .; CDR3 protein: CASSPTTGVYTEAFF; CDR3 DNA: TGTGCCAGCAGCCCCACAACAGGGGTCTACACTGAAGCTTTCTTT
J gene: TRBJ1-1; V gene: TRBV18; D gene: .; clone size: .; CDR3 protein: CASCTGNTEAFF; CDR3 DNA: TGTGCCAGCTGCACAGGGAACACTGAAGCTTTCTTT
J gene: TRBJ1-1; V gene: TRBV7-9; D gene: .; clone size: .; CDR3 protein: CASSVQTEHTEAFF; CDR3 DNA: TGTGCCAGCAGCGTCCAGACAGAACACACTGAAGCTTTCTTT
J gene: TRBJ2-5; V gene: TRBV9; D gene: .; clone size: .; CDR3 protein: CASSATGHREETQYF; CDR3 DNA: TGTGCCAGCAGCGCCACGGGACATCGAGAAGAGACCCAGTACTTC
J gene: TRBJ1-5; V gene: TRBV5-6; D gene: .; clone size: .; CDR3 protein: CASSLAGVNYQPQHF; CDR3 DNA: TGTGCCAGCAGCTTGGCGGGGGTCAACTATCAGCCCCAGCATTTT
J gene: TRBJ1-5; V gene: TRBV5-1; D gene: .; clone size: few; CDR3 protein: CASSLEGLASNQPQHF; CDR3 DNA: TGCGCCAGCAGCTTGGAGGGGCTGGCTAGCAATCAGCCCCAGCATTTT
J gene: TRBJ2-1; V gene: TRBV7-9; D gene: TRBD2; clone size: .; CDR3 protein: CSSRFGGARFYNEQFF; CDR3 DNA: TGTTCCAGCAGGTTCGGGGGGGCTAGGTTCTACAATGAGCAGTTCTTC
J gene: TRBJ2-5; V gene: TRBV7-2; D gene: .; clone size: .; CDR3 protein: CASSLGPRRDETQYF; CDR3 DNA: TGTGCCAGCAGCTTAGGCCCCCGGCGGGACGAGACCCAGTACTTC
J gene: TRBJ2-1; V gene: TRBV11-2; D gene: .; clone size: .; CDR3 protein: CASSLGLTIYNEQFF; CDR3 DNA: TGTGCCAGCAGCTTAGGCCTCACTATCTACAATGAGCAGTTCTTC
J gene: TRBJ1-2; V gene: TRBV11-2; D gene: TRBD1; clone size: .; CDR3 protein: CASSTGQGRGYTF; CDR3 DNA: TGTGCCAGCAGCACCGGACAGGGACGCGGCTACACCTTC
J gene: TRBJ1-1; V gene: TRBV5-1; D gene: TRBD1; clone size: .; CDR3 protein: CASSLEGTGNPGLEAFF; CDR3 DNA: TGCGCCAGCAGCTTGGAAGGGACAGGGAACCCGGGGCTGGAAGCTTTCTTT
J gene: TRBJ2-4; V gene: TRBV6-1; D gene: TRBD2; clone size: once; CDR3 protein: CASSVFLGSGGENSQYF; CDR3 DNA: TGTGCCAGCAGTGTATTCTTGGGTAGCGGGGGAGAAAACAGTCAGTACTTC
J gene: TRBJ2-3; V gene: TRBV6-5; D gene: TRBD2; clone size: few; CDR3 protein: CASRGGGAGTQYF; CDR3 DNA: TGTGCCAGCAGGGGCGGGGGGGCTGGAACGCAGTATTTT
J gene: TRBJ1-3; V gene: TRBV11-2; D gene: TRBD1; clone size: .; CDR3 protein: CASSFPGTGSGNTIYF; CDR3 DNA: TGTGCCAGCAGCTTTCCCGGGACAGGGTCTGGAAACACCATATATTTT
J gene: TRBJ2-1; V gene: TRBV5-1; D gene: .; clone size: .; CDR3 protein: CASSGLTGDNEQFF; CDR3 DNA: TGCGCCAGCAGCGGCCTGACAGGAGACAATGAGCAGTTCTTC
J gene: TRBJ1-2; V gene: TRBV21-1; D gene: .; clone size: .; CDR3 protein: CASSTRDWPHYGYTF; CDR3 DNA: TGTGCCAGCAGCACCAGGGATTGGCCTCACTATGGCTACACCTTC
J gene: TRBJ2-2; V gene: TRBV12-5; D gene: .; clone size: once; CDR3 protein: CASGLDPSGTGELFF; CDR3 DNA: TGTGCTAGTGGTTTGGACCCCTCGGGAACCGGGGAGCTGTTTTTT
J gene: TRBJ1-1; V gene: TRBV27; D gene: .; clone size: few; CDR3 protein: CASSLIQSLGPNTEAFF; CDR3 DNA: TGTGCCAGCAGTTTGATCCAGTCATTGGGGCCGAACACTGAAGCTTTCTTT
J gene: TRBJ1-5; V gene: TRBV27; D gene: TRBD1; clone size: .; CDR3 protein: CASSLTGGFQPQHF; CDR3 DNA: TGTGCCAGCAGCCTGACAGGGGGCTTTCAGCCCCAGCATTTT
J gene: TRBJ2-7; V gene: TRBV11-2; D gene: TRBD2; clone size: .; CDR3 protein: CASSLEVVAGYEQYF; CDR3 DNA: TGTGCCAGCAGCTTAGAGGTTGTAGCGGGGTACGAGCAGTACTTC
J gene: TRBJ1-1; V gene: TRBV18; D gene: .; clone size: .; CDR3 protein: CASSPLSVQGLSEAFF; CDR3 DNA: TGTGCCAGCTCACCACTGTCCGTTCAGGGGTTAAGTGAAGCTTTCTTT
J gene: TRBJ1-2; V gene: TRBV27; D gene: .; clone size: once; CDR3 protein: CASSLGPGLGYTF; CDR3 DNA: TGTGCCAGCAGTTTAGGCCCAGGGCTAGGCTACACCTTC
J gene: TRBJ1-1; V gene: TRBV5-6; D gene: TRBD1; clone size: .; CDR3 protein: CASSSDRGVILTEAFF; CDR3 DNA: TGTGCCAGCAGCTCCGACAGGGGGGTTATCTTGACTGAAGCTTTCTTT
J gene: TRBJ2-2; V gene: TRBV5-1; D gene: .; clone size: .; CDR3 protein: CASSLETRDTGELFF; CDR3 DNA: TGCGCCAGCAGCCTTGAAACGAGGGACACCGGGGAGCTGTTTTTT
J gene: TRBJ2-1; V gene: TRBV19; D gene: .; clone size: .; CDR3 protein: CASSMFLGNEQFF; CDR3 DNA: TGTGCCAGTAGTATGTTTCTAGGCAATGAGCAGTTCTTC
J gene: TRBJ2-1; V gene: TRBV15; D gene: .; clone size: few; CDR3 protein: CATSKDLPEVFLSYNEQFF; CDR3 DNA: TGTGCCACCAGCAAAGACCTACCCGAAGTTTTTCTCTCCTACAATGAGCAGTTCTTC
J gene: TRBJ2-2; V gene: TRBV4-2; D gene: .; clone size: once; CDR3 protein: CASSQGTEESGELFF; CDR3 DNA: TGTGCCAGCAGCCAAGGGACAGAGGAATCCGGGGAGCTGTTTTTT